This T cell receptor beta chain was sequenced in a study of T cells after yellow fever vaccination. Study overall: SMART-Seq v4 Ultra Low Input prepared libraries from low-cell fractions.

MiXCR was run by TCRdb on the 5' RACE reads, yielding one entry per CDR3 protein. The table has about 400,000 distinct CDR3 sequences, roughly 10% seen once. This clonotype was seen a handful of times. This sequence originates from a man younger than 35 who received the YFV17D yellow fever vaccine. The specimen comprised PBMCs, sampled on the day of the first yellow fever vaccination.

CDR3 loop: CASSLAGTTVEQYF. The CDR3 nucleotides read TGTGCCAGCAGCTTAGCCGGGACGACGGTCGAGCAGTACTTC. V gene TRBV7-6 combines with J gene TRBJ2-7; possibly TRBD1 or TRBD2 for D (5 bases each). This CDR3 spans 14 amino acids. CDR1 SGHVS and CDR2 FNYEAQ come from the germline V gene. Trimming took 0 bases from V and 6 from J, leaving 12 bases between them.